This paragraph covers one TCR beta chain sequence. The protocol was immunoSEQ multiplex PCR, while the TCRdb copy is restricted to in-frame clones and leaves out a portion. This table has around 75,000 clones, approximately 87% appearing once. V was pared by 3 bases and J by 6 bases, with 3 bases between. Germline V gene data show CDR1 as LNHDA and CDR2 as SQIVND (reference sequence). This CDR3 comprises 12 residues. The sample belongs to a study of control samples from healthy donors and cancer patients. This rearrangement joins TRBV19 to TRBJ1-6; D is unclear. This sequence was found in a middle-aged man in good health. Sample: blood. CDR3 residues: CASSIINSPLHF. DNA of the CDR3: TGTGCCAGTAGTATTATTAATTCACCCCTCCACTTT.